This TCR beta chain was recorded in a study of blood T cells in healthy people across ages. Alongside a J-beta primer mix, a sample-barcoded 5' primer served in a second PCR lasting about 7 to 11 cycles. TCRdb called the 5' RACE reads again in MiXCR, with one record for every CDR3 protein. This sample has 1.5 million to 1.9 million distinct CDR3 sequences, with roughly two fifths found just once. In the case of this clonotype: A junction boundary mismatches the germline segment, possibly from a read error.

The length of the CDR3 is 16 residues. Germline-derived CDR1 and CDR2 are SGHTA and FQGNSA. The sequence derives from a woman younger than 35 in good health. The sample taken for sequencing was blood. This sequence joins TRBV7-2 and TRBJ2-4; 7 nucleotides align to TRBD2. The DNA end is a closer match to TRBJ2-5, so the J assignment may be wrong. CDR3 in amino acids: CVSSSIHTSVEETQYF. Here the CDR3 DNA reads TGTGTCAGCAGCTCAATACATACTAGCGTCGAGGAGACCCAGTACTTC.